The T cell receptor (beta chain) described here comes from a study of T cells in Graves' hyperthyroidism and ophthalmopathy. Many counts were recorded for this clonotype. Amplified TCR beta CDR3 regions derived from RNA transcripts. First-round RT-PCR targeting the TCR CDR3 was performed with the HTBI primer set. TCRdb re-analysed the multiplex PCR reads in MiXCR, keeping a single row per CDR3 protein. Found here are under 350,000 distinct CDR3 sequences, 15% to 20% of them singletons; the top ten hold 45% to 50%. Germline lookup yields CDR1 DFQATT and CDR2 SNEGSKA (reference sequence). CDR3 length: 13 amino acids. Trimming took 5 bases from V and 8 from J; bases not matched to a gene: 7.

The source of this sequence is a woman between 50 and 59 years old with Graves' hyperthyroidism. Sequencing input: blood. The chain joins TRBV20-1 to TRBJ2-1; 9 bases match TRBD2. Written as DNA, the CDR3 is TGCAGTGCTCTAGCGGGACTGGGCGATGAGCAGTTCTTC. It yields the protein CSALAGLGDEQFF.